Presented here are 14 T cell receptor beta chains from one specimen sequenced in a study of T-cell reconstitution after alpha-beta-depleted transplantation in children. TCRbeta library preparation incorporated unique molecular identifiers. TCRdb redid the calling of the PCR reads with MiXCR, one entry per CDR3 protein. The data show around 50,000 distinct CDR3 sequences, with roughly 52% seen just once and 35% to 40% held by the top ten. This material consisted of peripheral blood, taken before TCRalphabeta/CD19-depleted stem cell transplant. These receptor sequences come from a boy under two years old with SCID, due to receive a stem cell transplant.

This chain joins TRBV27 and TRBJ2-5; D uncertain. V lost 10 bases to trimming and J lost 5 bases, with 17 bases between them. This CDR3 contains 13 residues. Germline V gene lookup returns CDR1 MNHEY and CDR2 SMNVEV (reference sequence). For the CDR3, the DNA is TGTGCCACCAAGCCACTGGACGCGGAGACCCAGTACTTC. Amino acids: CATKPLDAETQYF.

The rearrangement uses TRBV24-1 and TRBJ1-2; D not resolved. The V end lost 7 bases, the J end lost 0 bases, and 8 bases lay between the germline ends. The CDR3 loop spans 13 amino acids. CDR1 and CDR2 (germline): KGHDR, SFDVKD. CDR3 loop: CATSLGPNYGYTF. Written as DNA, the CDR3 is TGTGCCACCAGCCTCGGCCCTAACTATGGCTACACCTTC.

The chain employs TRBV11-1 and TRBJ2-7; D unresolved. The CDR3 has 12 residues. The V end was cut by 1 base, the J end by 6 bases, with 7 bases between. Germline assignment: CDR1 SGHAT and CDR2 FQDESV (reference sequence). The CDR3 sequence: CASSLEGSEQYF. The CDR3 DNA is TGTGCCAGCAGCTTAGAAGGCAGCGAGCAGTACTTC.

The chain carries TRBV11-2 and TRBJ1-1; D unresolved. CDR1 and CDR2 (germline): SGHAT, FQNNGV. CDR3 size: 15 residues. V shed 1 base and J shed 1 base, with 10 bases lying between them. CDR3 coding DNA: TGTGCCAGCAGCTTAGCCCCGGGCACGAACACTGAAGCTTTCTTT. Translating it yields CASSLAPGTNTEAFF.

The chain uses TRBV20-1 and TRBJ2-7; TRBD1 aligns across 7 bases. CDR1 and CDR2 (germline): DFQATT, SNEGSKA (reference sequence). Trimming cost V 3 bases and J 2 bases; bases outside gene matches: 7. The CDR3 length is 14 residues. CDR3 sequence reads: CSASSGTATYEQYF. Written as DNA, the CDR3 is TGCAGTGCTAGTTCCGGGACAGCGACCTACGAGCAGTACTTC.

This clonotype was recorded once. The V and J genes are TRBV4-2 and TRBJ1-1, with D possibly TRBD1 on 6 matching bases. Germline V gene data show CDR1 as LGHNA and CDR2 as YNFKEQ. V was cut by 1 base and J by 3 bases, with 18 bases left in between. This CDR3 has 17 residues. The CDR3 region is CASSQVAWEDRYTEAFF. The CDR3 DNA reads as TGTGCCAGCAGCCAAGTGGCGTGGGAGGACAGATACACTGAAGCTTTCTTT.

The chain has TRBV4-3 and TRBJ2-3, with 8 bases fitting TRBD1. The junction had 5 bases not matched to a gene; V was cut back by 4 bases and J by 5 bases. Germline CDR1 reads LGHNA; CDR2 reads YSLEER. The CDR3 extends over 14 amino acids. The CDR3, as DNA: TGCGCCAGCAGCCCCAGGGGGCTGGGAGATACGCAGTATTTT. Its protein is CASSPRGLGDTQYF.

This sequence joins TRBV3-1 and TRBJ2-5; 7 bases line up with TRBD2. The CDR3 length is 15 residues. The germline V gene has CDR1 LGHDT and CDR2 YNNKEL (reference sequence). V was clipped by 4 bases and J by 4 bases; unmatched bases: 9. The CDR3 coding sequence is TGTGCCAGCAGCCCAAGCGGGGCAGGGACAGAGACCCAGTACTTC. Translated, it gives CASSPSGAGTETQYF.

The chain carries TRBV6-1 and TRBJ1-2, with TRBD1 identical over 8 bases. This CDR3 contains 14 residues. Trimming removed 6 bases from V and 5 bases from J; junction bases left unmatched: 8. CDR1 is MNHNS and CDR2 is SASEGT in the germline V gene. DNA for the CDR3: TGTGCCAGCAGCTCGTCGACAGGGGCATATGGCTACACCTTC. Translated, it gives CASSSSTGAYGYTF.

This clonotype was counted a few times. The chain combines TRBV4-1 with TRBJ1-1, with D perhaps matching TRBD1 (6 bases). The length of the CDR3 is 14 residues. CDR1 is MGHRA and CDR2 is YSYEKL in the germline V gene. The V and J ends lost 6 bases and 1 base respectively, with 12 bases between them. This CDR3 is CASRYLGQNTEAFF. CDR3 coding DNA: TGCGCCAGCAGGTACCTGGGACAGAACACTGAAGCTTTCTTT.

This clonotype has only a few counts. The chain carries TRBV5-1 and TRBJ2-7; either TRBD1 or TRBD2 may supply D (5 bases each). Germline V CDR1 and CDR2: SGHRS, YFSETQ. CDR3 length: 14 residues. Deletions cut 2 bases from V and 0 bases from J, with 9 bases between. The CDR3 protein is CASSFGTDSYEQYF. In DNA, the CDR3 is TGCGCCAGCAGCTTCGGGACCGACTCCTACGAGCAGTACTTC.

The gene calls are TRBV5-1 and TRBJ2-4; TRBD1 agrees at 7 bases. V lost 4 bases to trimming and J lost 0 bases; unmatched junction nucleotides: 7. The CDR3 covers 16 residues. Germline CDR1 is SGHRS and CDR2 is YFSETQ. The CDR3 reads CASSPWTGLAKNIQYF. As DNA, the CDR3 is TGCGCCAGCAGCCCCTGGACAGGTCTAGCCAAAAACATTCAGTACTTC.

The chain recombines TRBV5-5 with TRBJ1-2, with TRBD1 matching over 7 bases. This CDR3 is 15 amino acids long. The trim removed 0 bases at V and 1 base at J, leaving 3 bases unmatched. CDR1 SGHKS and CDR2 YYEKEE come from the germline V gene (reference sequence). CDR3: CASSLAHRGNYGYTF. DNA of the CDR3: TGTGCCAGCAGCTTGGCCCACAGGGGTAACTATGGCTACACCTTC.

With regard to this clonotype: Germline is not matched at one junction end, which may reflect a read error. CDR3 DNA: TGTGCCAGCAGCACCGGGACAGGGATTGTTCGAGCTCTCTTT. Encoded protein: CASSTGTGIVRALF. The chain couples TRBV6-1 to TRBJ1-1; 9 bases align to TRBD1. Germline V gene lookup returns CDR1 MNHNS and CDR2 SASEGT. The CDR3 contains 14 residues.